These 16 T cell receptor beta chains came from one sample sequenced in a study of CD8+ T cells in alopecia areata. Treatment defined: oral pan-JAK inhibitor, 5-10 mg twice daily. As the sequencing template, cDNA was produced by extracting RNA and reverse transcribing it. TCRdb's copy holds only in-frame clones and misses some; the assay was immunoSEQ multiplex PCR. Of over 200,000 clones listed, 64% are singletons. The sample in question was CD4+ T cells sorted from blood, obtained at week 4, from a patient treated with tofacitinib. The receptors derive from a human donor with alopecia areata.

V usage is TRBV29-1 and J usage is TRBJ2-7; D is ambiguous. CDR1 is SQVTM, CDR2 ANQGSEA, per germline. V was trimmed by 0 bases and J by 2 bases, leaving 14 bases between them. The CDR3 totals 15 residues. This CDR3 reads CSVEDPPERTYEQYF. Written as DNA, the CDR3 is TGCAGCGTTGAAGATCCCCCAGAAAGAACCTACGAGCAGTACTTC.

The chain has TRBV9 and TRBJ1-5; 7 nucleotides match TRBD1. With V trimmed by 4 bases and J by 5 bases, 6 bases remained unmatched. The germline V gene has CDR1 SGDLS and CDR2 YYNGEE. The length of the CDR3 is 14 residues. CDR3 nucleotides: TGTGCCAGCAGCCCTGGACAGGCTTATCAGCCCCAGCATTTT. Translation: CASSPGQAYQPQHF.

This sequence joins TRBV6-5 and TRBJ2-3, with D possibly being TRBD2 (5 bases). CDR3 length equals 15 residues. Germline-derived CDR1 and CDR2 are MNHEY and SVGAGI. The V gene lost 0 bases and the J gene lost 4 bases, with 11 bases spanning the gap. This chain's CDR3 is CASSYSGLPPDTQYF. The DNA for the CDR3 is TGTGCCAGCAGTTACTCTGGACTGCCCCCAGATACGCAGTATTTT.

The chain uses TRBV6-6 and TRBJ2-3; the D gene is possibly TRBD2 (5 bases). CDR3 size: 16 residues. Trimming took off 4 bases at V and 0 bases at J, with 14 bases between the two ends. Germline loops: CDR1 MNHNY, CDR2 SVGAGI (reference sequence). The DNA for the CDR3 is TGTGCCAGCAGTTCCTACGGGGTGCTTAGCACAGATACGCAGTATTTT. This translates into CASSSYGVLSTDTQYF.

The chain is built from TRBV30 and TRBJ1-1; 11 positions match TRBD1. The CDR3 covers 13 residues. Germline CDR1 GTSNPN, CDR2 SVGIG (reference sequence). J was trimmed by 7 bases and V by 1 base; bases with no gene match: 2. This CDR3 reads CAWSGGTGGEAFF. DNA of the CDR3: TGTGCCTGGAGTGGGGGGACAGGGGGTGAAGCTTTCTTT.

The chain links TRBV2 to TRBJ1-2, with D perhaps TRBD1 (5 bases). Germline V gives CDR1 SNHLY, CDR2 FYNNEI. The CDR3 is made up of 15 amino acids. V was pared by 7 bases and J by 2 bases, with 17 bases between. The CDR3 spells CASNRDSTTNYGYTF. The CDR3 nucleotides read TGTGCCAGCAATCGCGACAGTACCACCAACTATGGCTACACCTTC.

The chain combines TRBV5-1 with TRBJ2-7; no definite D call. Trimming cost V 4 bases and J 2 bases, with 16 bases left between them. Per germline, CDR1 SGHRS and CDR2 YFSETQ. The CDR3 length is 15 residues. CDR3 amino acids: CASSPVNEPPYEQYF. CDR3 nucleotides: TGCGCCAGCAGCCCTGTTAATGAGCCCCCCTACGAGCAGTACTTC.

CDR3 nucleotide sequence: TGTGCCTGGGGCCGGGGAAGGAATCAGCCCCAGCATTTT. Translated, it gives CAWGRGRNQPQHF. The V gene is TRBV30, the J gene TRBJ1-5; D is undetermined. Deletions cut 5 bases from V and 4 bases from J, with 12 bases between. Germline CDR1 is GTSNPN and CDR2 is SVGIG (reference sequence). The CDR3 spans 13 residues. Full variable domain (remainder filled in from reference TRBV30 and TRBJ1-5): SQTIHQWPATLVQPVGSPLSLECTVEGTSNPNLYWYRQAAGRGLQLLFYSVGIGQISSEVPQNLSASRPQDRQFILSSKKLLLSDSGFYLCAWGRGRNQPQHFGDGTRLSIL.

This chain links TRBV15 with TRBJ2-3; TRBD1 is a possible D gene (6 bases). V gave up 1 base and J gave up 1 base, with 12 bases separating them. CDR1 is LNHNV and CDR2 is YYDKDF in the germline V gene (reference sequence). The CDR3 loop spans 16 amino acids. The CDR3 sequence is CATSRVVGAGTDTQYF. The CDR3 nucleotides read TGTGCCACCAGCAGAGTGGTGGGGGCGGGCACAGATACGCAGTATTTT.

This clone has only a few counts. V gene TRBV4-1 combines with J gene TRBJ2-1, with D possibly matching TRBD1 (6 bases). This CDR3 region has 16 residues. Germline V gene lookup returns CDR1 MGHRA and CDR2 YSYEKL. Trimming removed 3 bases at V and 3 bases at J, with 15 bases between. The CDR3: CASSQDPTGNYNEQFF. The CDR3 region has the DNA TGCGCCAGCAGCCAGGACCCGACAGGCAACTACAATGAGCAGTTCTTC.

J is TRBJ1-5 and V is TRBV2, with TRBD1 matching 8 bases. Trimming took 7 bases from V and 1 from J; bases not matched to a gene: 6. The CDR3 length is 15 residues. Looked up from germline, CDR1 is SNHLY and CDR2 is FYNNEI. CDR3 coding DNA: TGTGCCAGCAACGGACAGGGAATAAGCAATCAGCCCCAGCATTTT. It encodes CASNGQGISNQPQHF.

The rearrangement joins TRBV27 to TRBJ2-7; TRBD1 aligns across 11 bases. The CDR3 is 15 residues long. The germline V gene encodes CDR1 MNHEY and CDR2 SMNVEV (reference sequence). Trimming removed 3 bases from V and 4 bases from J; junction bases left unmatched: 5. Here the CDR3 reads CASSLGQGGRYEQYF. CDR3 DNA sequence: TGTGCCAGCAGTTTGGGACAGGGGGGTCGGTACGAGCAGTACTTC.

The chain uses TRBV5-4 and TRBJ1-1, with D tentatively TRBD1 (6 bases). With 4 bases removed from V and 4 bases from J, the gap between germline ends came to 14 bases. The CDR3 is made up of 14 amino acids. Germline assignment: CDR1 SGHNT and CDR2 YYREEE (reference sequence). The CDR3 sequence: CASSGGPKGTEAFF. The CDR3 DNA follows: TGTGCCAGCAGCGGGGGCCCAAAGGGCACTGAAGCTTTCTTT.

This clone was detected a few times. The gene calls are TRBV29-1 and TRBJ1-1; D ambiguous. The length of the CDR3 is 13 residues. Between the trimmed V and J ends, which lost 2 bases and 1 base, there was a span of 8 bases. Germline values: CDR1 SQVTM, CDR2 ANQGSEA. CDR3 sequence (DNA): TGCAGCGTTGAAACAGACCAGAACACTGAAGCTTTCTTT. This gives the protein CSVETDQNTEAFF.

Many counts were recorded for this clone. This rearrangement joins TRBV27 to TRBJ1-1; D not resolved. Germline V lookup: CDR1 MNHEY, CDR2 SMNVEV (reference sequence). V was clipped by 2 bases and J by 1 base, with 11 bases between them. This CDR3 has 15 amino acids. The CDR3: CASSLGYDTNTEAFF. In DNA form, the CDR3 reads TGTGCCAGCAGTTTAGGCTACGATACGAACACTGAAGCTTTCTTT.

This clone was seen more than once but under ten times. The CDR3 spells CASTRDGGTEAFF. The DNA for the CDR3 is TGTGCCAGCACTAGGGATGGAGGGACTGAAGCTTTCTTT. The V and J genes are TRBV6-5 and TRBJ1-1; D call uncertain. Germline CDR1 and CDR2: MNHEY and SVGAGI. V lost 7 bases and J lost 5, with 14 bases in between. CDR3 size: 13 residues.